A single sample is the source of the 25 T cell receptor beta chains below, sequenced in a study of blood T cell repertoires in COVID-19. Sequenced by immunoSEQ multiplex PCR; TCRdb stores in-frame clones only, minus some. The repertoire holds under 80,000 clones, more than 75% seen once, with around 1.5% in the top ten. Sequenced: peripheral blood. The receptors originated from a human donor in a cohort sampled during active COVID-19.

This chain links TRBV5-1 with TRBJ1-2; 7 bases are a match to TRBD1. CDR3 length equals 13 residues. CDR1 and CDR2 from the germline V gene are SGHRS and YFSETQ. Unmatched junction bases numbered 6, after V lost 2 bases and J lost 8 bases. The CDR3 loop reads CASSFTGEEGYTF. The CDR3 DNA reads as TGCGCCAGCAGCTTTACAGGGGAAGAGGGCTACACCTTC.

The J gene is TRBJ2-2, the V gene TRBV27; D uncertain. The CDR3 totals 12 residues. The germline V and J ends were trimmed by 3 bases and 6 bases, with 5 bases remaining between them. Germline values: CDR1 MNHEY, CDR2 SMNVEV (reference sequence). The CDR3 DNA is TGTGCCAGCAGTTTTTCAGCCGGGGAGCTGTTTTTT. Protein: CASSFSAGELFF.

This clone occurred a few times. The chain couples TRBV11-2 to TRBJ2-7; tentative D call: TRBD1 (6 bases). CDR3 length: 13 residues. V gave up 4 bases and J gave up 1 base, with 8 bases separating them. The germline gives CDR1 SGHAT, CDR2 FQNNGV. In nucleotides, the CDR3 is TGTGCCAGCAGCTGGGGACAATCCTACGAGCAGTACGTC. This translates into CASSWGQSYEQYV.

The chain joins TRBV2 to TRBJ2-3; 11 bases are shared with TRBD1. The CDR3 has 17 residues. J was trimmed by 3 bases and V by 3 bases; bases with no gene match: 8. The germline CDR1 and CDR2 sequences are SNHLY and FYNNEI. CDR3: CASSDSGTGGATDTQYF. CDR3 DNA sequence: TGTGCCAGCAGTGATTCCGGGACAGGGGGGGCGACAGATACGCAGTATTTT.

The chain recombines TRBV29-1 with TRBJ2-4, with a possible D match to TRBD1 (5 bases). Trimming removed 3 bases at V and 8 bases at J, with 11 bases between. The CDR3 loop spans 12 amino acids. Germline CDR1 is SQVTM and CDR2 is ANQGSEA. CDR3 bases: TGCAGCGTTGAGCCGCAGGGTGACATTCAGTACTTC. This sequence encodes CSVEPQGDIQYF. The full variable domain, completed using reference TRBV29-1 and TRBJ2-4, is SAVISQKPSRDICQRGTSLTIQCQVDSQVTMMFWYRQQPGQSLTLIATANQGSEATYESGFVIDKFPISRPNLTFSTLTVSNMSPEDSSIYLCSVEPQGDIQYFGAGTRLSVL.

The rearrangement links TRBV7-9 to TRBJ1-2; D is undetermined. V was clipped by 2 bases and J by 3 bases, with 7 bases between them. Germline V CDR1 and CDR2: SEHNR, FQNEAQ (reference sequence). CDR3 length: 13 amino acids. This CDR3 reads CASSLNRYYGYTF. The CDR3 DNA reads TGTGCCAGCAGCTTAAACAGATACTATGGCTACACCTTC. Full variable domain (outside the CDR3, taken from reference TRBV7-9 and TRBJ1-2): DTGVSQNPRHKITKRGQNVTFRCDPISEHNRLYWYRQTLGQGPEFLTYFQNEAQLEKSRLLSDRFSAERPKGSFSTLEIQRTEQGDSAMYLCASSLNRYYGYTFGSGTRLTVV.

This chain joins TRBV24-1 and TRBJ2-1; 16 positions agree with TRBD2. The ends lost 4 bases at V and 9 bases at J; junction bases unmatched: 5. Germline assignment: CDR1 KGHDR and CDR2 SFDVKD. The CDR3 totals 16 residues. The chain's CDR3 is CATSEGTSGRAAEQFF. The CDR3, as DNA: TGTGCCACCAGTGAGGGGACTAGCGGGAGGGCCGCTGAGCAGTTCTTC.

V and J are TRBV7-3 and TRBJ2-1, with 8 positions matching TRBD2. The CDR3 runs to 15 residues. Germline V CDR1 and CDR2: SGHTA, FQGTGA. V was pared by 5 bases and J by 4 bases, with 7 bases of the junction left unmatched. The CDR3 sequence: CASSAAGGSYNEQFF. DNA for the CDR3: TGTGCCAGCAGCGCGGCGGGGGGCTCTTACAATGAGCAGTTCTTC.

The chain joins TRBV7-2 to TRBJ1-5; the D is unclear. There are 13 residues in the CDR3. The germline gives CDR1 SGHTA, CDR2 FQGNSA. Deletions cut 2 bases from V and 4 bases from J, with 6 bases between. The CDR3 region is CASSLQENQPQHF. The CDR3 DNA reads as TGTGCCAGCAGCTTACAGGAAAATCAGCCCCAGCATTTT. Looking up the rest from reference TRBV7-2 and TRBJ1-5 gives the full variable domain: GAGVSQSPSNKVTEKGKDVELRCDPISGHTALYWYRQSLGQGLEFLIYFQGNSAPDKSGLPSDRFSAERTGGSVSTLTIQRTQQEDSAVYLCASSLQENQPQHFGDGTRLSIL.

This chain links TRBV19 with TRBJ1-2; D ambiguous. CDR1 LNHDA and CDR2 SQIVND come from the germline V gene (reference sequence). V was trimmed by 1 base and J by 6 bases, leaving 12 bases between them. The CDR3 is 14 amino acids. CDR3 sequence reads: CASSIGGVRDGYTF. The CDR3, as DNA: TGTGCCAGTAGTATAGGAGGTGTCCGAGATGGCTACACCTTC. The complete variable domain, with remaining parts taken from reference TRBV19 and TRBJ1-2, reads DGGITQSPKYLFRKEGQNVTLSCEQNLNHDAMYWYRQDPGQGLRLIYYSQIVNDFQKGDIAEGYSVSREKKESFPLTVTSAQKNPTAFYLCASSIGGVRDGYTFGSGTRLTVV.

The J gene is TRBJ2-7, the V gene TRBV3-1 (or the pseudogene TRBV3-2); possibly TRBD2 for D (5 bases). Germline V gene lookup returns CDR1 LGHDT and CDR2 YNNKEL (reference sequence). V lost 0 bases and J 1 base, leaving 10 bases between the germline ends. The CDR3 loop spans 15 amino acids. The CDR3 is CASSQESEGSYEQYF. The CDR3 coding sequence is TGTGCCAGCAGCCAAGAGTCAGAGGGATCCTACGAGCAGTACTTC.

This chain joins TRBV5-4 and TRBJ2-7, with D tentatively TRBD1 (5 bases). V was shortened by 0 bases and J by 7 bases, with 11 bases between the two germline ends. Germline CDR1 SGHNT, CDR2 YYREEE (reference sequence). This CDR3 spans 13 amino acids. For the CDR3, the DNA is TGTGCCAGCAGCTTGGTTGCAGGGCTTGAGCAGTACTTC. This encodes CASSLVAGLEQYF.

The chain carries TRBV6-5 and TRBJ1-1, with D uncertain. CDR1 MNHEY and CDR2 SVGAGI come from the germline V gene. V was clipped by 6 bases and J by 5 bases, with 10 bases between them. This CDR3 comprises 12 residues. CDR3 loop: CASRSGWTEAFF. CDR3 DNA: TGTGCCAGCAGATCGGGGTGGACTGAAGCTTTCTTT.

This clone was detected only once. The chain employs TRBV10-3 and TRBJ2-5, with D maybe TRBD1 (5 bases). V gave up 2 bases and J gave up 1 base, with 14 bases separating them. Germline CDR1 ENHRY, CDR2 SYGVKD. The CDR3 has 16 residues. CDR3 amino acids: CAISEKVGHAQETQYF. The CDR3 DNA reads TGTGCCATCAGTGAGAAGGTGGGGCACGCCCAAGAGACCCAGTACTTC.

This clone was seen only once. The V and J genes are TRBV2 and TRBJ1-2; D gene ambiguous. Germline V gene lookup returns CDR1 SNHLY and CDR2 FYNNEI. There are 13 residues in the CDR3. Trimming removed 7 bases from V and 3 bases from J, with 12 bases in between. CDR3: CASMMADHYGYTF. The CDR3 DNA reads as TGTGCCAGCATGATGGCAGATCACTATGGCTACACCTTC.

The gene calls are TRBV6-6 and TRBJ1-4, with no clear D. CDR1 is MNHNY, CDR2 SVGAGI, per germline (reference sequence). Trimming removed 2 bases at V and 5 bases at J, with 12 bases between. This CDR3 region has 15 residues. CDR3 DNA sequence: TGTGCCAGCAGTTACCTCGGGGAAAGCAATGAAAAACTGTTTTTT. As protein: CASSYLGESNEKLFF.

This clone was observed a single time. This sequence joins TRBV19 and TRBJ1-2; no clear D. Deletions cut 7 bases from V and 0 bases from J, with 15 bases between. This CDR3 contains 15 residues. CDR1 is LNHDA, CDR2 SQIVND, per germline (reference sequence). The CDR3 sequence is CASTPQGGANYGYTF. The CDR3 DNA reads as TGTGCCAGTACGCCCCAAGGAGGTGCTAACTATGGCTACACCTTC.

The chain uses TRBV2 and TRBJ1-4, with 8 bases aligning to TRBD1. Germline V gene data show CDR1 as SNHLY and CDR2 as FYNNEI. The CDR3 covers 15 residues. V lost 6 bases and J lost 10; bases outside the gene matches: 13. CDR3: CASSEQGQELGKLFF. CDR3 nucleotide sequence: TGTGCCAGCAGCGAACAGGGACAGGAATTAGGAAAACTGTTTTTT.

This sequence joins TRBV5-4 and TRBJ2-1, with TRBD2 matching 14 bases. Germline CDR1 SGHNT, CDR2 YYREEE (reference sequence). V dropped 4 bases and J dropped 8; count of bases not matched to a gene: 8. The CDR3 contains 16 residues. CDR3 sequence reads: CASSGGLAGGGDEQFF. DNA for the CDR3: TGTGCCAGCAGCGGCGGACTAGCGGGAGGCGGAGATGAGCAGTTCTTC.

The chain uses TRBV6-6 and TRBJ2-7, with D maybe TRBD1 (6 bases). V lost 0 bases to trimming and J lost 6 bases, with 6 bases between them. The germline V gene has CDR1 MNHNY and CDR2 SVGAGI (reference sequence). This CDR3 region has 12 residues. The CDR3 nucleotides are TGTGCCAGCAGTTACTCGACAGGCGAGCAGTACGTC. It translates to CASSYSTGEQYV.

For the CDR3, the DNA is TGTGCCAGTAGTATACAGGGGACGAACACCGGGGAGCTGTTTTTT. Residues: CASSIQGTNTGELFF. The chain uses TRBV19 and TRBJ2-2; possible D gene TRBD1, 6 bases. The CDR3 sequence is 15 residues long. Germline CDR1 and CDR2: LNHDA and SQIVND (reference sequence). V lost 2 bases and J 0 bases, leaving 7 bases between the germline ends.

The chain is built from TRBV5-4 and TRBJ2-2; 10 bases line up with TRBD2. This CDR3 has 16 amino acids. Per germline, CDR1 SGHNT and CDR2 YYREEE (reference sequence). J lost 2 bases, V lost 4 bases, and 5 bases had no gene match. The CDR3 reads CASSPTSGTNTGELFF. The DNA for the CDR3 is TGTGCCAGCAGCCCTACTAGCGGGACCAACACCGGGGAGCTGTTTTTT.

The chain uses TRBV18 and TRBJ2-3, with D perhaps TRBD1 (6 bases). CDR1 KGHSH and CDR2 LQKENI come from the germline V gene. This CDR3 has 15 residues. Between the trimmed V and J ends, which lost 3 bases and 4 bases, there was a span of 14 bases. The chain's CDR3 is CASSPRGLAADTQYF. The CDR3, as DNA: TGTGCCAGCTCACCCAGGGGCCTAGCCGCAGATACGCAGTATTTT.

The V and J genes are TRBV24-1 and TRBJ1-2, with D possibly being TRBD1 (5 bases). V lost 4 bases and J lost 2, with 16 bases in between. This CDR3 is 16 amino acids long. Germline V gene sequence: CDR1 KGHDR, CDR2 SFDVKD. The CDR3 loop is CATSDPGTFLNYGYTF. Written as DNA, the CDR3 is TGTGCCACCAGTGACCCCGGGACTTTCCTGAACTATGGCTACACCTTC.

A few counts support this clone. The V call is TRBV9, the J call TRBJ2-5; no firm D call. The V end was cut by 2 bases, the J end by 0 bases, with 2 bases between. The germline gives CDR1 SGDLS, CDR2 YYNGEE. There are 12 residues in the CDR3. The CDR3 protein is CASSVNQETQYF. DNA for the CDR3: TGTGCCAGCAGCGTTAACCAAGAGACCCAGTACTTC.